This TCR beta chain was captured in a study of somatic mutations in cytotoxic T cells in rheumatoid arthritis. Looking at the study overall: Sorted by flow to nearly 100% purity were some V beta antibody-stained T-cell populations, including V beta1+ cells sequenced for TCRB. Broader study findings: There was no significant difference in CD8+ T-cell clonality between rheumatoid arthritis patients and age-matched healthy controls. Rheumatoid arthritis patients showed slight TRBV07 underrepresentation, and this was not adjusted for multiple comparisons.

V lost 4 bases and J lost 3, with 11 bases in between. The CDR3 spans 14 residues. Germline values: CDR1 SGHNT, CDR2 YYREEE (reference sequence). This clone was observed a handful of times. Its antigen is as yet unknown. Positive selection using magnetic beads isolated the CD4+ and CD8+ cells (purity was checked by flow cytometry). Generated by immunoSEQ multiplex PCR, the TCRdb table keeps only in-frame clones and is missing some. The top ten clones hold around 27% of a sample with 13,000 to 15,000 clones, less than 80% of them seen once. The clonotype was recovered from an adult with rheumatoid arthritis. The chain links TRBV5-4 to TRBJ2-1; TRBD1 might be the D (6 bases). The source material was CD8+ T cells sorted from blood. CDR3 DNA: TGTGCCAGCAGCCCCGTGACAGGCTACAATGAGCAGTTCTTC. Its protein product is CASSPVTGYNEQFF.